This TCR beta chain was sequenced in a study of a mutant IDH1 vaccine in newly diagnosed glioma (dated by TCRdb to the early 2020s). In the study overall: Eight vaccinations were administered to patients in weeks 1, 3, 5, 7, 11, 15, 19 and 23, corresponding to visits V03 through V10. Vaccination started 4-6 weeks after radiotherapy alone, or was given together with temozolomide cycles in the groups whose treatment included chemotherapy. Of the 25 to 35 patients who were treated, about 60% were male and approximately 38% were female, and the mean age was about 37 years. Prior to enrollment, patients had been given standard therapy consisting of radiotherapy alone, temozolomide alone, or radiochemotherapy with temozolomide, with the combination given to most patients. Peripheral blood samples were drawn at six visits, namely V03 (baseline), V05, V07, V10, V12 and V13. For exploratory analyses, around 26 treated patients had longitudinal TCRB deep sequencing done wherever samples were available. The paper as a whole reports these results and caveats: Selection of PBMC samples for TCRB deep sequencing was based on availability. Vaccine-induced immune responses across multiple MHC alleles were detected in approximately 93% of patients. The authors stated that sample limitations prevented analyses of patient blood samples from being reproduced. No apparent relationship was observed between pseudoprogression and alterations in the top peripheral T cell clonotypes detected by TCRB sequencing.

Sample time point, as interpreted from the label and publication: week 11, during vaccination. Each vaccine dose, consisting of 300 ug of a 20-mer mutant IDH1 peptide in Montanide, was administered subcutaneously with topical imiquimod. The donors had newly diagnosed IDH1-mutant astrocytomas of WHO grade 3 or 4 that showed loss of nuclear ATRX. The samples were drawn from NOA16, a multicentre, single-arm, open-label phase I trial in Germany that tested a mutant IDH1 peptide vaccine in humans for the first time. The DNeasy Blood and Tissue Kit was used to extract genomic DNA from EDTA blood for TCRB sequencing. Reading the germline V gene gives CDR1 MNHNS and CDR2 SASEGT. The CDR3 holds 14 amino acids from the cysteine to the phenylalanine. Only the CDR3 portion is preserved as DNA: 42 bases, with reading frame beginning at the first base. V sheds 7 bases and J sheds 7 bases, leaving 18 bases between their ends.

The receptor library was made with the immunoSEQ multiplex PCR assay. The hsTCRB Kit was used according to the manufacturer's protocol to amplify rearranged TCR beta chain sequences. An Illumina MiSeq was used to sequence the TCRB libraries. The original methods were these. The kit vendor's proprietary platform handled demultiplexing, trimming and gene mapping. TCRdb mirrors the immuneACCESS table, restricted to in-frame sequences. Some clones are absent from its copies; in checked studies, under half trace to an unresolved V gene, and the reason for the others is unknown. That table gives V, J and clone size, and the DNA gave D and trimming. The table for this sample lists approximately 110,000 clones; roughly nine tenths of them were counted only once. In total, the top ten clones hold 0.61% of the sample. Worth noting for this clone: Its target antigen remains unknown. No base qualities exist here, and no much larger clone lies one base off it.

The starting material was PBMCs, obtained from a glioma patient whose treatment included an IDH1 peptide vaccine. This sequence uses TRBV6-1 and TRBJ2-3, with a tentative D call of TRBD1 or TRBD2, each matching 5 bases. This TCR derives from a woman aged 45-65 years with glioma. This receptor carries the CDR3 CASKKEVGTNTQYF. The nucleotide sequence is TGTGCCAGCAAGAAGGAGGTAGGGACGAATACGCAGTATTTT.